The T cell receptor beta chain under discussion was sequenced for a study of PD-L1 blockade in urothelial cancer. TCRdb's copy holds only in-frame clones and misses some; the assay was immunoSEQ multiplex PCR. Here the sample spans roughly 120,000 clones, around 89% being singletons. V was shortened by 5 bases and J by 0 bases, with 14 bases between the two germline ends. From germline, CDR1 is SGHNT and CDR2 YENEEA. This CDR3 contains 16 residues. Documented time point: peripheral blood 6 weeks after treatment start. The clonotype originates from a man in his 60s with urothelial cancer. The rearrangement links TRBV11-3 to TRBJ2-4, with D possibly matching TRBD1 (6 bases). The sample here was PBMCs, taken around atezolizumab (anti-PD-L1) treatment. CDR3 sequence (DNA): TGTGCCAGCAGCCCCAGGGGAGTTCTAGCCAAAAACATTCAGTACTTC. Protein product: CASSPRGVLAKNIQYF.